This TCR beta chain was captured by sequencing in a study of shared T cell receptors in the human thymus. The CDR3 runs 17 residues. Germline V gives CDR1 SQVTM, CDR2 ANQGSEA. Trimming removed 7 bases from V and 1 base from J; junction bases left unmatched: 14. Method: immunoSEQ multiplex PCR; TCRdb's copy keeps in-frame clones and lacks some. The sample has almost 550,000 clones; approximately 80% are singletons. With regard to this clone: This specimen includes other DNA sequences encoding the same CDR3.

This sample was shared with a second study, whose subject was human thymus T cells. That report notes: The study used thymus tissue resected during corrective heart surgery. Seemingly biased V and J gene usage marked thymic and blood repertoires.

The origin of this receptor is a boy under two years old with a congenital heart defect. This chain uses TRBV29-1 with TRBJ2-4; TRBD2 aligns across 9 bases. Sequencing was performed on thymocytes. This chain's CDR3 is CSAGGREGRGAKNIQYF. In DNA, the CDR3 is TGCAGCGCGGGGGGGCGGGAGGGCCGGGGGGCCAAAAACATTCAGTACTTC.